Below, 15 T cell receptor beta chains from the same sample are listed, as sequenced in a study of blood T cell repertoires in COVID-19. Some clones are missing from TCRdb's copy, which holds only in-frame ones; the method was immunoSEQ multiplex PCR. Of 250,000 to 350,000 clones detected, about 90% appear once; the ten largest clones hold 2.2%. Specimen: peripheral blood. These TCRs come from a woman between 45 and 65 years old who had recovered from COVID-19.

This sequence joins TRBV5-4 and TRBJ1-1, with 10 bases fitting TRBD1. The CDR3 has 15 residues. CDR1 is SGHNT and CDR2 is YYREEE in the germline V gene (reference sequence). J was trimmed by 1 base and V by 4 bases; bases with no gene match: 4. CDR3 region: CASSPRTGGNTEAFF. The DNA of the CDR3 is TGTGCCAGCAGCCCGAGGACAGGGGGGAACACTGAAGCTTTCTTT.

This chain uses TRBV19 with TRBJ1-6; the D gene is possibly TRBD1 (5 bases). This CDR3 contains 17 residues. Trimming took off 5 bases at V and 7 bases at J, with 21 bases between the two ends. Germline loops: CDR1 LNHDA, CDR2 SQIVND (reference sequence). The CDR3, as DNA: TGTGCCAGTAGTTCCCTCCGGGTCCCGACAGACAATTCACCCCTCCACTTT. Its translation is CASSSLRVPTDNSPLHF. The whole variable domain, remainder taken from reference TRBV19 and TRBJ1-6, is DGGITQSPKYLFRKEGQNVTLSCEQNLNHDAMYWYRQDPGQGLRLIYYSQIVNDFQKGDIAEGYSVSREKKESFPLTVTSAQKNPTAFYLCASSSLRVPTDNSPLHFGNGTRLTVT.

V gene TRBV7-9 combines with J gene TRBJ2-1, with 8 bases identical to TRBD2. The CDR3 spans 13 residues. Trimming removed 5 bases from V and 4 bases from J; junction bases left unmatched: 1. CDR1 and CDR2 from the germline V gene are SEHNR and FQNEAQ (reference sequence). The CDR3 DNA sequence: TGTGCCAGCAGCAGCGGGGGATACAATGAGCAGTTCTTC. Its protein product is CASSSGGYNEQFF.

The genes are TRBV4-1 and TRBJ1-1, with D perhaps matching TRBD1 (6 bases). The CDR3 contains 15 residues. V lost 4 bases to trimming and J lost 4 bases, with 16 bases between them. Germline V CDR1 and CDR2: MGHRA, YSYEKL. For the CDR3, the DNA is TGCGCCAGCAGCCTCGTACAGGGCTGGGGCACTGAAGCTTTCTTT. Translation gives CASSLVQGWGTEAFF.

The V and J genes are TRBV5-8 and TRBJ1-5; D is possibly TRBD1 (6 bases). Between the trimmed V and J ends, which lost 2 bases and 7 bases, there was a span of 13 bases. CDR1 and CDR2 from the germline V gene are SGHTS and YDEGEE. This CDR3 region has 14 residues. The CDR3 is CASSFMGAQQPQHF. Here the CDR3 DNA reads TGTGCCAGCAGCTTTATGGGGGCCCAACAGCCCCAGCATTTT.

The chain carries TRBV7-9 and TRBJ2-6; D remains unclear. V was shortened by 5 bases and J by 1 base, with 6 bases between the two germline ends. This CDR3 region has 14 residues. CDR1 and CDR2 from the germline V gene are SEHNR and FQNEAQ (reference sequence). The CDR3 sequence: CASSPSSGANVLTF. CDR3 in DNA: TGTGCCAGCAGCCCCTCGTCTGGGGCCAACGTCCTGACTTTC.

This clone came up a few times. The chain has TRBV11-1 and TRBJ2-2; D gene unclear. The CDR3 contains 14 residues. Trimming removed 8 bases at V and 2 bases at J, with 12 bases between. Germline-derived CDR1 and CDR2 are SGHAT and FQDESV (reference sequence). The CDR3 loop reads CASGATTNTGELFF. The CDR3 DNA sequence: TGTGCCAGCGGAGCGACCACCAACACCGGGGAGCTGTTTTTT. Using reference TRBV11-1 and TRBJ2-2 for the parts outside the CDR3, the full variable domain is EAEVAQSPRYKITEKSQAVAFWCDPISGHATLYWYRQILGQGPELLVQFQDESVVDDSQLPKDRFSAERLKGVDSTLKIQPAELGDSAMYLCASGATTNTGELFFGEGSRLTVL.

The J gene is TRBJ2-1, the V gene TRBV9; 10 nucleotides align to TRBD1. V was pared by 4 bases and J by 2 bases, with 3 bases of the junction left unmatched. The CDR3 runs 15 residues. Germline V gene sequence: CDR1 SGDLS, CDR2 YYNGEE. CDR3 residues: CASSPGTGAYNEQFF. The CDR3 nucleotides are TGTGCCAGCAGCCCGGGGACAGGGGCCTACAATGAGCAGTTCTTC.

The J gene is TRBJ1-2, the V gene TRBV12-3 or TRBV12-4; possibly TRBD1 for D (5 bases). Trimming left V 1 base short and J 4 bases short, with 7 bases between. This CDR3 is built from 13 residues. The CDR3 reads CASSLETVYGYTF. In DNA, the CDR3 is TGTGCCAGCAGTTTAGAGACAGTCTATGGCTACACCTTC.

CDR3 amino acids: CASNPPGLAGGEQFF. The CDR3 bases are TGTGCCAGCAATCCTCCGGGACTAGCGGGAGGGGAGCAGTTCTTC. The chain couples TRBV28 to TRBJ2-1; TRBD2 matches at 16 bases. The V gene's germline CDR1 is MDHEN and CDR2 SYDVKM. V lost 7 bases to trimming and J lost 10 bases; unmatched junction nucleotides: 7. There are 15 residues in the CDR3.

The V gene is TRBV30, the J gene TRBJ2-1, with 8 nucleotides matching TRBD2. Germline values: CDR1 GTSNPN, CDR2 SVGIG (reference sequence). J was trimmed by 4 bases and V by 6 bases; bases with no gene match: 11. The CDR3 covers 15 residues. CDR3 sequence reads: CACIPGTRDYNEQFF. DNA for the CDR3: TGTGCCTGTATACCCGGGACTAGAGATTACAATGAGCAGTTCTTC.

The rearrangement uses TRBV5-1 and TRBJ1-1; TRBD1 matches 7 bases. J was trimmed by 0 bases and V by 3 bases; bases with no gene match: 8. The CDR3 loop spans 16 amino acids. CDR1 is SGHRS, CDR2 YFSETQ, per germline. CDR3 DNA sequence: TGCGCCAGCAGCTCTGCGGACAGGATAATGAACACTGAAGCTTTCTTT. Residues: CASSSADRIMNTEAFF. The whole variable domain, filled in from reference TRBV5-1 and TRBJ1-1, reads KAGVTQTPRYLIKTRGQQVTLSCSPISGHRSVSWYQQTPGQGLQFLFEYFSETQRNKGNFPGRFSGRQFSNSRSEMNVSTLELGDSALYLCASSSADRIMNTEAFFGQGTRLTVV.

The chain joins TRBV6-2 or TRBV6-3 to TRBJ1-4, with D possibly matching TRBD1 (6 bases). V lost 4 bases, J lost 2 bases, and 8 bases lay in between. Looked up from germline, CDR1 is MNHEY and CDR2 is SVGEGT. This CDR3 region has 14 residues. The CDR3 nucleotides are TGTGCCAGCAGTTGGGGGCCGACTAATGAAAAACTGTTTTTT. Amino acid sequence: CASSWGPTNEKLFF.

This chain uses TRBV5-1 with TRBJ2-4; D call uncertain. Germline V gene data show CDR1 as SGHRS and CDR2 as YFSETQ. CDR3 size: 14 residues. Between the trimmed V and J ends, which lost 4 bases and 0 bases, there was a span of 8 bases. CDR3: CASSQTLAKNIQYF. The CDR3 region has the DNA TGCGCCAGCAGCCAGACACTAGCCAAAAACATTCAGTACTTC.

This clone occurred once. The V and J genes are TRBV5-1 and TRBJ2-3, with 7 bases fitting TRBD1. V lost 3 bases, J lost 2 bases, and 3 bases stayed unmatched. The CDR3 length is 14 residues. The V gene's germline CDR1 is SGHRS and CDR2 YFSETQ. CDR3 DNA: TGCGCCAGCAGCTGGGACAGTTTCACAGATACGCAGTATTTT. Translating it yields CASSWDSFTDTQYF.